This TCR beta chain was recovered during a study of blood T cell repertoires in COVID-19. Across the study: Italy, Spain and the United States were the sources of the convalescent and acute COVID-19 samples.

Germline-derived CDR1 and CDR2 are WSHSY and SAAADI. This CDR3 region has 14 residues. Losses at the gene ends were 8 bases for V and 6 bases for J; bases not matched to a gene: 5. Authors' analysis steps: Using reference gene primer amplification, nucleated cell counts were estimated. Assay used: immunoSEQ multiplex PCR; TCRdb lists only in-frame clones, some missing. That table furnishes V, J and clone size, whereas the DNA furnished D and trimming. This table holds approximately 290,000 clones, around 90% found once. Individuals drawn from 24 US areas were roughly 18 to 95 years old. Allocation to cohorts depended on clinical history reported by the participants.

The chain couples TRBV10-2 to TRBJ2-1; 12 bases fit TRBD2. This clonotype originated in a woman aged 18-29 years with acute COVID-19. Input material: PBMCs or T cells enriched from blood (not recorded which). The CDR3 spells CASGGLAGINEQFF. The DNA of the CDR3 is TGCGCCAGCGGGGGACTAGCGGGTATCAATGAGCAGTTCTTC.